Reported below is one T cell receptor (beta chain). These data come from a study of blood T cell repertoires in COVID-19. The overall study: Acute and convalescent COVID-19 samples came from the United States, Italy and Spain. PBMCs, B-cell-depleted T cells, or T cells were the source of the cDNA or gDNA that made up the material.

Libraries were prepared by immunoSEQ multiplex PCR; TCRdb keeps only in-frame clonotypes and omits some of them. Of 250,000 to 300,000 clones listed, 75% to 90% are singletons. Sequenced input: peripheral blood. This clonotype was obtained from a man aged 40-49 years with acute or convalescent COVID-19.

The CDR3: CATSRGQSTDTQYF. The CDR3 bases are TGTGCCACCAGCAGGGGACAGAGCACAGATACGCAGTATTTT. The rearrangement uses TRBV15 and TRBJ2-3; 7 bases line up with TRBD1. CDR3 length: 14 amino acids. V lost 3 bases, J lost 0 bases, and 0 bases stayed unmatched. Germline CDR1 reads LNHNV; CDR2 reads YYDKDF (reference sequence).